Each of the 32 T cell receptor beta chains below was sequenced from the same sample in a study of OX40 agonist ivuxolimab in advanced cancers. The repertoire was sequenced with immunoSEQ multiplex PCR; TCRdb's copy has only in-frame clones and lacks some. The sample carries roughly 80,000 clones, more than 85% recorded once. Material: CD4+ or CD8+ T cells sorted from blood, obtained in a trial of the OX40 agonist ivuxolimab. These receptors were obtained from an adult with an advanced solid tumor such as melanoma, head and neck, liver or kidney cancer.

This chain links TRBV7-2 with TRBJ2-2; TRBD2 agrees at 10 bases. The V gene's germline CDR1 is SGHTA and CDR2 FQGNSA. With 2 bases clipped from V and 7 bases from J, the junction kept 10 bases outside the gene matches. The CDR3 consists of 17 residues. The CDR3 loop is CASSLNSGRSKIGELFF. CDR3 nucleotides: TGTGCCAGCAGCTTAAATAGCGGGAGGTCTAAAATCGGGGAGCTGTTTTTT.

The chain joins TRBV2 to TRBJ1-5; D uncertain. V lost 5 bases and J lost 2, with 10 bases in between. The CDR3 sequence is 14 residues long. Per germline, CDR1 SNHLY and CDR2 FYNNEI. This CDR3 reads CASSRTAGNQPQHF. In DNA form, the CDR3 reads TGTGCCAGCAGTCGGACCGCCGGCAATCAGCCCCAGCATTTT.

This clone was found once. J is TRBJ2-1 and V is TRBV19; D is unclear. Trimming pared 1 base from V and 7 bases from J, leaving 14 bases between. Per germline, CDR1 LNHDA and CDR2 SQIVND (reference sequence). CDR3 length: 15 amino acids. The CDR3 nucleotides read TGTGCCAGTAGTATAGCCAGGTTAAGGTCGAATGAGCAGTTCTTC. Protein product: CASSIARLRSNEQFF.

CDR3 sequence reads: CASSLREGGDTQYF. The CDR3 DNA reads TGTGCCAGCAGCCTGCGGGAGGGGGGGGATACGCAGTATTTT. The rearrangement uses TRBV7-2 and TRBJ2-3, with 9 positions matching TRBD2. The V segment lost 5 bases and the J segment 6 bases; nucleotides outside the gene matches: 6. The CDR3 runs 14 residues. The germline V gene has CDR1 SGHTA and CDR2 FQGNSA.

The chain couples TRBV7-9 to TRBJ2-5, with D possibly matching TRBD2 (6 bases). The V gene lost 1 base and the J gene lost 7 bases, with 16 bases spanning the gap. The CDR3 length is 15 residues. Germline V gene lookup returns CDR1 SEHNR and CDR2 FQNEAQ (reference sequence). The CDR3 coding sequence is TGTGCCAGCAGCTTAGTTGGGACTGGCCCTGGGACCCAGTACTTC. Translating it yields CASSLVGTGPGTQYF.

The chain uses TRBV27 and TRBJ1-5; unclear D gene. CDR3 length equals 16 residues. The V end was cut by 1 base, the J end by 6 bases, with 16 bases between. Germline CDR1 reads MNHEY; CDR2 reads SMNVEV (reference sequence). CDR3 sequence reads: CASSLWADVRGQPQHF. DNA of the CDR3: TGTGCCAGCAGTTTATGGGCGGACGTTCGAGGTCAGCCCCAGCATTTT.

V and J are TRBV18 and TRBJ1-2, with TRBD1 as a possible D gene (5 bases). Germline assignment: CDR1 KGHSH and CDR2 LQKENI. V lost 3 bases and J 6 bases, leaving 11 bases between the germline ends. The CDR3 totals 13 residues. Here the CDR3 reads CASSPGRENGYTF. The DNA of the CDR3 is TGTGCCAGCTCACCGGGCAGGGAGAATGGCTACACCTTC.

The chain is built from TRBV28 and TRBJ2-7; D may be TRBD1 (5 bases). V was trimmed by 0 bases and J by 5 bases, leaving 14 bases between them. The CDR3 is made up of 15 amino acids. CDR1 MDHEN and CDR2 SYDVKM come from the germline V gene. CDR3 amino acids: CASSLWLRVNHEQYF. CDR3 DNA sequence: TGTGCCAGCAGTTTATGGCTCAGGGTGAACCACGAGCAGTACTTC.

The V call is TRBV18, the J call TRBJ1-2; 7 nucleotides align to TRBD1. The trim removed 2 bases at V and 8 bases at J, leaving 11 bases unmatched. The germline V gene has CDR1 KGHSH and CDR2 LQKENI. This CDR3 spans 15 amino acids. CDR3 amino acids: CASSPNGDSLRGYTF. The DNA of the CDR3 is TGTGCCAGCTCACCAAACGGGGACAGCCTGCGGGGCTACACCTTC.

The V and J genes are TRBV9 and TRBJ1-1, with D perhaps matching TRBD1 (5 bases). There are 14 residues in the CDR3. The V end lost 3 bases, the J end lost 7 bases, and 16 bases lay between the germline ends. Looked up from germline, CDR1 is SGDLS and CDR2 is YYNGEE. The CDR3 loop reads CASSARSKGFEAFF. As DNA, the CDR3 is TGTGCCAGCAGCGCGAGGTCCAAGGGGTTTGAAGCTTTCTTT.

The chain combines TRBV7-6 with TRBJ2-1; no clear D gene. The CDR3 loop spans 11 amino acids. Looked up from germline, CDR1 is SGHVS and CDR2 is FNYEAQ. The germline V and J ends were trimmed by 5 bases and 4 bases, with 3 bases remaining between them. CDR3 region: CASSKYNEQFF. The CDR3 region has the DNA TGTGCCAGCAGCAAATACAATGAGCAGTTCTTC. The variable domain in full, with the rest retrieved from reference TRBV7-6 and TRBJ2-1, is GAGVSQSPRYKVTKRGQDVALRCDPISGHVSLYWYRQALGQGPEFLTYFNYEAQQDKSGLPNDRFSAERPEGSISTLTIQRTEQRDSAMYRCASSKYNEQFFGPGTRLTVL.

The chain is built from TRBV7-2 and TRBJ2-5; maybe TRBD1 (6 bases). The CDR3 contains 13 residues. Germline values: CDR1 SGHTA, CDR2 FQGNSA. V gave up 5 bases and J gave up 3 bases, with 10 bases separating them. The CDR3: CASSRHREETQYF. The DNA of the CDR3 is TGTGCCAGCAGCCGACACAGGGAAGAGACCCAGTACTTC.

This clone came up once. The chain combines TRBV7-9 with TRBJ2-7; 11 nucleotides agree with TRBD1. The trim removed 3 bases at V and 12 bases at J, leaving 7 bases unmatched. CDR1 and CDR2 (germline): SEHNR, FQNEAQ (reference sequence). The CDR3 runs 13 residues. CDR3 loop: CASSLVDRGRLYF. CDR3 bases: TGTGCCAGCAGCTTGGTGGACAGGGGGCGTTTGTACTTC.

This clone has just one count. The gene calls are TRBV9 and TRBJ2-1; D unresolved. Germline lookup yields CDR1 SGDLS and CDR2 YYNGEE. The CDR3 has 15 residues. V was pared by 0 bases and J by 5 bases, with 12 bases between. The chain's CDR3 is CASSVGPEPNNEQFF. The CDR3 DNA reads as TGTGCCAGCAGCGTAGGCCCGGAACCGAACAATGAGCAGTTCTTC.

J is TRBJ1-6 and V is TRBV27; possible D gene TRBD1, 6 bases. Between the trimmed V and J ends, which lost 6 bases and 10 bases, there was a span of 13 bases. The length of the CDR3 is 13 residues. Germline V gene lookup returns CDR1 MNHEY and CDR2 SMNVEV (reference sequence). The CDR3 loop is CASRQGSESPLHF. In DNA form, the CDR3 reads TGTGCCAGCAGACAGGGCTCCGAATCACCCCTCCACTTT.

The rearrangement joins TRBV13 to TRBJ2-4; TRBD1 agrees at 7 bases. Germline V gene lookup returns CDR1 PRHDT and CDR2 FYEKMQ (reference sequence). With 2 bases clipped from V and 1 base from J, the junction kept 5 bases outside the gene matches. The CDR3 has 16 amino acids. The CDR3 sequence is CASSLLLQGAKNIQYF. In nucleotides, the CDR3 is TGTGCCAGCAGCTTACTTCTACAGGGGGCCAAAAACATTCAGTACTTC.

The chain employs TRBV6-1 and TRBJ1-1; D uncertain. The ends were cut back, 9 bases at V and 6 bases at J, with 20 bases in the middle. The germline CDR1 and CDR2 sequences are MNHNS and SASEGT. CDR3 size: 14 residues. DNA of the CDR3: TGTGCCAGTAATACCGACGGGAGAAGGTCTGAAGCTTTCTTT. This encodes CASNTDGRRSEAFF.

This clone was seen just once. The chain combines TRBV5-6 with TRBJ1-2; 7 bases are a match to TRBD1. The CDR3 runs 13 residues. CDR1 is SGHDT, CDR2 YYEEEE, per germline. Losses at the gene ends were 3 bases for V and 4 bases for J; bases not matched to a gene: 3. The CDR3 DNA is TGTGCCAGCAGCTATACAGGGGCCTATGGCTACACCTTC. Protein sequence: CASSYTGAYGYTF.

The gene calls are TRBV7-3 and TRBJ1-1; D perhaps matches TRBD1 (6 bases). Trimming took off 6 bases at V and 1 base at J, with 21 bases between the two ends. CDR1 and CDR2 (germline): SGHTA, FQGTGA. The CDR3 is 17 amino acids. The CDR3 protein is CASSSTGGRRGNTEAFF. The CDR3 DNA sequence: TGTGCCAGCAGTTCTACGGGGGGGCGTAGAGGGAACACTGAAGCTTTCTTT.

The gene calls are TRBV5-1 and TRBJ2-7; 11 nucleotides line up with TRBD1. J lost 2 bases, V lost 2 bases, and 6 bases had no gene match. Germline V gene lookup returns CDR1 SGHRS and CDR2 YFSETQ. The CDR3 is 16 amino acids. The CDR3 bases are TGCGCCAGCAGCTTATTACCGGGACAGGGGGCCTACGAGCAGTACTTC. Translated: CASSLLPGQGAYEQYF. The entire variable domain, with the rest obtained from reference TRBV5-1 and TRBJ2-7, is as follows: KAGVTQTPRYLIKTRGQQVTLSCSPISGHRSVSWYQQTPGQGLQFLFEYFSETQRNKGNFPGRFSGRQFSNSRSEMNVSTLELGDSALYLCASSLLPGQGAYEQYFGPGTRLTVT.

The chain employs TRBV2 and TRBJ1-1; TRBD1 agrees at 10 bases. CDR1 and CDR2 (germline): SNHLY, FYNNEI. This CDR3 has 16 residues. The trim removed 3 bases at V and 3 bases at J, leaving 7 bases unmatched. The chain's CDR3 is CASSESGTGVYTEAFF. CDR3 coding DNA: TGTGCCAGCAGTGAGTCCGGGACAGGGGTGTACACTGAAGCTTTCTTT. Looking up the rest from reference TRBV2 and TRBJ1-1 gives the full variable domain: EPEVTQTPSHQVTQMGQEVILRCVPISNHLYFYWYRQILGQKVEFLVSFYNNEISEKSEIFDDQFSVERPDGSNFTLKIRSTKLEDSAMYFCASSESGTGVYTEAFFGQGTRLTVV.

The rearrangement joins TRBV6-6 to TRBJ1-5; no reliable D call. Trimming removed 3 bases at V and 6 bases at J, with 6 bases between. The germline CDR1 and CDR2 sequences are MNHNY and SVGAGI (reference sequence). This CDR3 region has 12 residues. The CDR3 nucleotides read TGTGCCAGCAGTTATGCCAGTCAGCCCCAGCATTTT. It is translated as CASSYASQPQHF.

A note on this clone: The germline gene is not matched at one end of the junction; a read error may be the cause. This chain connects TRBV9 to TRBJ2-1, with 8 bases fitting TRBD1. The CDR3 consists of 14 residues. Germline V gene data show CDR1 as SGDLS and CDR2 as YYNGEE. As DNA, the CDR3 is TGTGCCAGCAGCCCCGCGGGACAGGCTAATACCGGGGTCTTC. Translating it yields CASSPAGQANTGVF. The variable domain in full, completed from reference TRBV9 and TRBJ2-1, reads DSGVTQTPKHLITATGQRVTLRCSPRSGDLSVYWYQQSLDQGLQFLIQYYNGEERAKGNILERFSAQQFPDLHSELNLSSLELGDSALYFCASSPAGQANTGVFGPGTRLTVL.

The gene calls are TRBV5-1 and TRBJ2-5; TRBD1 matches 7 bases. Germline V CDR1 and CDR2: SGHRS, YFSETQ. The ends lost 0 bases at V and 1 base at J; junction bases unmatched: 3. CDR3 size: 15 residues. The CDR3 region has the DNA TGCGCCAGCAGCTTGGGACAGGGAATCCAAGAGACCCAGTACTTC. It translates to CASSLGQGIQETQYF.

This chain links TRBV6-1 with TRBJ1-4; possibly TRBD1 for D (6 bases). CDR1 and CDR2 from the germline V gene are MNHNS and SASEGT. This CDR3 is 15 amino acids long. V lost 7 bases and J 4 bases, leaving 16 bases between the germline ends. This chain's CDR3 is CASNPGRGVNEKLFF. Here the CDR3 DNA reads TGTGCCAGCAACCCTGGGAGGGGGGTTAATGAAAAACTGTTTTTT.

As DNA, the CDR3 is TGTGCCAGCAGCTCGATGGGTAGCGGGCGTTACAGGGAGCAGTTCTTC. This translates into CASSSMGSGRYREQFF. The chain uses TRBV5-8 and TRBJ2-1; 7 bases are a match to TRBD2. Per the germline V gene, CDR1 is SGHTS and CDR2 is YDEGEE. V was pared by 3 bases and J by 10 bases, with 16 bases of the junction left unmatched. This CDR3 has 16 residues.

The chain recombines TRBV7-2 with TRBJ2-3; 12 bases map to TRBD2. Germline values: CDR1 SGHTA, CDR2 FQGNSA. V lost 5 bases and J lost 0; bases outside the gene matches: 3. The CDR3 spans 16 residues. The CDR3 sequence: CASSRTSGTSTDTQYF. CDR3 nucleotide sequence: TGTGCCAGCAGCAGGACTAGCGGGACTAGCACAGATACGCAGTATTTT.

The chain carries TRBV4-3 and TRBJ2-1; tentatively, D is TRBD1 or TRBD2 (5 bases each). Looked up from germline, CDR1 is LGHNA and CDR2 is YSLEER. V lost 3 bases and J 7 bases, leaving 16 bases between the germline ends. The CDR3 is made up of 15 amino acids. CDR3 in DNA: TGCGCCAGCAGCCACGTAGGGACGGATCGAAATGAGCAGTTCTTC. This codes for CASSHVGTDRNEQFF.

The chain employs TRBV28 and TRBJ1-2; unclear D gene. V lost 3 bases, J lost 0 bases, and 8 bases lay in between. This CDR3 is 14 amino acids long. Germline V lookup: CDR1 MDHEN, CDR2 SYDVKM. This CDR3 reads CASSFRNPNYGYTF. The CDR3 DNA reads TGTGCCAGCAGTTTTAGGAACCCTAACTATGGCTACACCTTC.

This sequence joins TRBV7-2 and TRBJ1-1, with TRBD1 matching over 7 bases. CDR1 is SGHTA, CDR2 FQGNSA, per germline. This CDR3 region has 14 residues. The J segment lost 1 base and the V segment lost 2 bases, leaving 1 base of the junction unmatched. Here the CDR3 reads CASSLRDRNTEAFF. Here the CDR3 DNA reads TGTGCCAGCAGCTTACGGGACAGGAACACTGAAGCTTTCTTT.

The gene calls are TRBV9 and TRBJ2-2; TRBD2 aligns across 8 bases. Germline CDR1 SGDLS, CDR2 YYNGEE. The CDR3 consists of 18 residues. With V trimmed by 0 bases and J by 0 bases, 7 bases remained unmatched. CDR3 bases: TGTGCCAGCAGCGTAGTTTACGGGAGGGCCCCGAACACCGGGGAGCTGTTTTTT. It specifies CASSVVYGRAPNTGELFF.

The rearrangement links TRBV7-3 to TRBJ2-1, with 14 nucleotides matching TRBD2. Germline V gene lookup returns CDR1 SGHTA and CDR2 FQGTGA. This CDR3 has 15 residues. Trimming removed 5 bases from V and 5 bases from J; junction bases left unmatched: 2. Here the CDR3 reads CASSRGLAGDNEQFF. The DNA for the CDR3 is TGTGCCAGCAGCAGGGGACTAGCGGGGGACAATGAGCAGTTCTTC.